Detailed here is one T cell receptor (beta chain). Its specificity is unknown. The data were obtained in a study of cytomegalovirus exposure and HLA in healthy donors. At the level of the study: HLA-typed donors were the source of tens of millions of unique TCRs, which an early data release held.

Points from the study as a whole: Excluded were some V segments that proved indistinguishable, including TRBV6-2 and TRBV6-3.

Germline V gene data show CDR1 as MDHEN and CDR2 as SYDVKM. Trimming at V came to 6 bases and at J to 10 bases, leaving 9 bases not matched to a gene. The CDR3 has 15 amino acids. The PCR had 60 Vbeta and 13 Jbeta primers. TCRdb's table, derived via immunoSEQ multiplex PCR, lists solely in-frame clones and lacks some. The listing records around 120,000 clones. The rearrangement uses TRBV28 and TRBJ1-4; 12 bases fit TRBD1. Sequenced sample: PBMCs. This receptor was identified in a man aged 18 to 35 in good health and CMV-seronegative. In DNA form, the CDR3 reads TGTGCCAGCAGCGGGACCGGGACAGGGGGCGGAAAACTGTTTTTT. Translating gives CASSGTGTGGGKLFF.